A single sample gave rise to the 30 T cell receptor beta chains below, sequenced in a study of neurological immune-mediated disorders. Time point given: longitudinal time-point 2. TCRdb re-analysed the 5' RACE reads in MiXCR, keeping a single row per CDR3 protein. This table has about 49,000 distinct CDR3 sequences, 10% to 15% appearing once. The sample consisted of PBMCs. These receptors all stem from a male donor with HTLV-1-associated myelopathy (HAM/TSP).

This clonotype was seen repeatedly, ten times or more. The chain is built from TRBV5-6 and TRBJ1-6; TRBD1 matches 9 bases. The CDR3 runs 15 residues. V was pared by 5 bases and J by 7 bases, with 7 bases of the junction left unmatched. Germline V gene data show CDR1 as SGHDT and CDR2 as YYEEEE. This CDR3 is CASSPGQGNNSPLHF. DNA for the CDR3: TGTGCCAGCAGTCCTGGACAGGGGAACAATTCACCCCTCCACTTT.

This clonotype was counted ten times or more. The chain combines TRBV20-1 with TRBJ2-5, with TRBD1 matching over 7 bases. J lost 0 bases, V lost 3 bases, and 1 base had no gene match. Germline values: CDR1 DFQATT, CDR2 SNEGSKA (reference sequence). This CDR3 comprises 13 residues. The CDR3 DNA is TGCAGTGCTAGCGGGACAGACCAAGAGACCCAGTACTTC. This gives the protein CSASGTDQETQYF.

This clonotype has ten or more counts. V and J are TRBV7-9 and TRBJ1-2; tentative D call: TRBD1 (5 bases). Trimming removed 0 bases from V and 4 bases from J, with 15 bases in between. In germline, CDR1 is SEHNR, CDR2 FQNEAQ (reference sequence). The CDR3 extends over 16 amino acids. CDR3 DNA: TGTGCCAGCAGCTTAGCTTGGGGAGGGGATTCCTATGGCTACACCTTC. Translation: CASSLAWGGDSYGYTF.

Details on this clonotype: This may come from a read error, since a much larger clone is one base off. As DNA, the CDR3 is TGTGCCAGCTCCCCGAGTCGCGAGGGGGTTGAGACCCAGTACTTC. This translates into CASSPSREGVETQYF. This chain links TRBV28 with TRBJ2-5, with a possible D match to TRBD1 (6 bases). Germline lookup yields CDR1 MDHEN and CDR2 SYDVKM. This CDR3 spans 15 amino acids. Deletions cut 8 bases from V and 5 bases from J, with 21 bases between.

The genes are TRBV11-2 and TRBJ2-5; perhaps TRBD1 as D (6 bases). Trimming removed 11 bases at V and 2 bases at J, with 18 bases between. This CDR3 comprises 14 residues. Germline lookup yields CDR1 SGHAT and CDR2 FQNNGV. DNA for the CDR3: TGTGCCCTCAGCTTAGCAGGGGTTCAAGAGACCCAGTACTTC. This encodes CALSLAGVQETQYF.

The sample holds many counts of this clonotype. The CDR3 is CATSHRRGGQETQYF. The CDR3 nucleotides are TGTGCCACCAGCCACCGTCGGGGGGGCCAAGAGACCCAGTACTTC. This sequence joins TRBV15 and TRBJ2-5; 8 bases agree with TRBD2. CDR1 is LNHNV and CDR2 is YYDKDF in the germline V gene (reference sequence). This CDR3 comprises 15 residues. With 5 bases clipped from V and 1 base from J, the junction kept 6 bases outside the gene matches.

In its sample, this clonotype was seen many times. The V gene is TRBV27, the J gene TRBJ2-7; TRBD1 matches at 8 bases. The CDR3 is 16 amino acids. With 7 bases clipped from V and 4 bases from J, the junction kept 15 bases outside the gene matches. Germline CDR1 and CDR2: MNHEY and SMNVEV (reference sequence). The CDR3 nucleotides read TGTGCCAGCAATACTCAATGGGACAGGTCGAATTACGAGCAGTACTTC. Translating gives CASNTQWDRSNYEQYF.

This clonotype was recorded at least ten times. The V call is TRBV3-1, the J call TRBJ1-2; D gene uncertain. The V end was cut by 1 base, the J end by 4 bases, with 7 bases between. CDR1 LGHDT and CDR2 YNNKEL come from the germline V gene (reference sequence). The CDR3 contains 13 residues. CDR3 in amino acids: CASSQVSAYGYTF. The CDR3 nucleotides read TGTGCCAGCAGCCAAGTATCAGCCTATGGCTACACCTTC. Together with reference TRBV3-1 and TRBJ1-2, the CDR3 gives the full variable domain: DTAVSQTPKYLVTQMGNDKSIKCEQNLGHDTMYWYKQDSKKFLKIMFSYNNKELIINETVPNRFSPKSPDKAHLNLHINSLELGDSAVYFCASSQVSAYGYTFGSGTRLTVV.

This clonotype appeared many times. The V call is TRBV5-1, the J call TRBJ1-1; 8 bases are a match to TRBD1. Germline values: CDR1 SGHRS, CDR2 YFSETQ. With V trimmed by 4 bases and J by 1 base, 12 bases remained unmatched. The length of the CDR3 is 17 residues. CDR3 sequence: CASSLLPGTGRNTEAFF. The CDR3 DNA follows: TGCGCCAGCAGCCTACTACCCGGGACAGGCAGGAACACTGAAGCTTTCTTT.

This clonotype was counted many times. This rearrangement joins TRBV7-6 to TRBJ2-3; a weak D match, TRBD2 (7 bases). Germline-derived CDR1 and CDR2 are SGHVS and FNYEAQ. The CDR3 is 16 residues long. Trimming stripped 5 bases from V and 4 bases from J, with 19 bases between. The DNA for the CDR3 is TGTGCCAGCAGCCCTCTTGGGGGGGGGCGGGCAGATACGCAGTATTTT. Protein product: CASSPLGGGRADTQYF.

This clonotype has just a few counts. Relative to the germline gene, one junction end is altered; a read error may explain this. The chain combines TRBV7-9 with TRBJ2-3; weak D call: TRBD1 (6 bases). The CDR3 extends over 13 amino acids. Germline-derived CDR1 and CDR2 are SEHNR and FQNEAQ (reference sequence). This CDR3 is CASGWGRTNTQSF. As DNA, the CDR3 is TGTGCCAGCGGGTGGGGGCGGACAAATACGCAGTCTTTT.

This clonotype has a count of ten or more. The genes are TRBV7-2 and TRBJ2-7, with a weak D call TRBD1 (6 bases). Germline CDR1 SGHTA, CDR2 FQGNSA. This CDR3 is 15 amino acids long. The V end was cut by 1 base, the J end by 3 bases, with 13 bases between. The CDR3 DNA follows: TGTGCCAGCAGCTTAGACCCCGGGACAAACTACGAGCAGTACTTC. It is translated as CASSLDPGTNYEQYF.

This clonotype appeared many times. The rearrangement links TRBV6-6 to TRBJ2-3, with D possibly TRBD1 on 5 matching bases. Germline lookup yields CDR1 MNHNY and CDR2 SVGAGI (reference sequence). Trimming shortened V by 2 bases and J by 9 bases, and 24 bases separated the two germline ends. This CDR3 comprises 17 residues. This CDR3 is CASSYGRGTKGRITQYF. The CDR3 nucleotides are TGTGCCAGCAGTTACGGTAGGGGAACAAAGGGCCGGATCACGCAGTATTTT.

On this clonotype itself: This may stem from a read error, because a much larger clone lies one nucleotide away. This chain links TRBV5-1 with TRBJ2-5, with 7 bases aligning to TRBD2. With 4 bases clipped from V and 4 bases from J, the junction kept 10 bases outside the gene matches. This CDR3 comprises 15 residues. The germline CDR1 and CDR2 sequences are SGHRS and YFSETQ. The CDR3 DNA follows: TGCGCCAGCAGCCAGCTGTCGACTAGCTCAGAGACCCAGTACTTC. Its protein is CASSQLSTSSETQYF.

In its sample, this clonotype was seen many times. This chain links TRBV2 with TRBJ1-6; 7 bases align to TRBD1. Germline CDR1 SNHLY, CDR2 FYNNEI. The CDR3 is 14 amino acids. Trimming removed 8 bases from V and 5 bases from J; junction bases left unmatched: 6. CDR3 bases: TGTGCCAGCGCCCGGGACAGCAATAATTCACCCCTCCACTTT. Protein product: CASARDSNNSPLHF.

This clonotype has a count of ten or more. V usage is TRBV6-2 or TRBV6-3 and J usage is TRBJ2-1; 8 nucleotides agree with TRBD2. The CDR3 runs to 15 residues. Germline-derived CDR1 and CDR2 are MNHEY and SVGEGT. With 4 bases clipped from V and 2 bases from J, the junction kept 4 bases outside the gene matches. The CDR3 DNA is TGTGCCAGCAGTTCCGAGCGGGGGCCCTACAATGAGCAGTTCTTC. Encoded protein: CASSSERGPYNEQFF.

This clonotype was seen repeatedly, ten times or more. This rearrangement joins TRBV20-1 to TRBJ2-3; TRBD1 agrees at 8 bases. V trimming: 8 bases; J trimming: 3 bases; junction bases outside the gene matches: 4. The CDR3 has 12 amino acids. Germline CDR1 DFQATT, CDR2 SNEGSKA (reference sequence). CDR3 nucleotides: TGCAGTCTCCGACAGGGGACAGATACGCAGTATTTT. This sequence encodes CSLRQGTDTQYF.

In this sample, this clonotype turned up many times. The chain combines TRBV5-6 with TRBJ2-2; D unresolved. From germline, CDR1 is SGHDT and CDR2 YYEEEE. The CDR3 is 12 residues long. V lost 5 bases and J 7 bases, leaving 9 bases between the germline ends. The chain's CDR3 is CASRLGFGELFF. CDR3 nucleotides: TGTGCCAGCAGGCTGGGGTTCGGGGAGCTGTTTTTT.

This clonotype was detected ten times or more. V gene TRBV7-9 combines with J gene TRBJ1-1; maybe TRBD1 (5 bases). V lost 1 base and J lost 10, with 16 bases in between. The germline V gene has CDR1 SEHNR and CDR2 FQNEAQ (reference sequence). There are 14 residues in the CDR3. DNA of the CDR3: TGTGCCAGCAGCTTAGGTTACAGCCTAAGGGGAGCTTTCTTT. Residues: CASSLGYSLRGAFF.

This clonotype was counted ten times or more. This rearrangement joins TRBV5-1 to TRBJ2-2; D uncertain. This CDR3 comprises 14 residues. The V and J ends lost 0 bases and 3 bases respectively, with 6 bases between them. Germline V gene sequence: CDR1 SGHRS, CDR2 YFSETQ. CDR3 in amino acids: CASSLGAYTGELFF. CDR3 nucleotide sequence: TGCGCCAGCAGCTTGGGGGCCTACACCGGGGAGCTGTTTTTT.

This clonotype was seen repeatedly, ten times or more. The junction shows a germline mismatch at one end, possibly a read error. CDR3 region: CSARQDQNTEAFF. The CDR3 DNA reads as TGCAGTGCTCGACAGGACCAGAACACCGAAGCTTTCTTT. The rearrangement uses TRBV20-1 and TRBJ1-1, with TRBD1 as a possible D gene (6 bases). CDR1 is DFQATT, CDR2 SNEGSKA, per germline (reference sequence). The CDR3 contains 13 residues.

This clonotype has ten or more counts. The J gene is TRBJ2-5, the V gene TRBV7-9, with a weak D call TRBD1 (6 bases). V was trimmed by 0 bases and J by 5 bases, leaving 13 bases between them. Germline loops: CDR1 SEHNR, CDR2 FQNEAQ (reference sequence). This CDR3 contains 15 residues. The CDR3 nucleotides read TGTGCCAGCAGCTTAGCAGTCACAGGGTGGGAGACCCAGTACTTC. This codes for CASSLAVTGWETQYF.

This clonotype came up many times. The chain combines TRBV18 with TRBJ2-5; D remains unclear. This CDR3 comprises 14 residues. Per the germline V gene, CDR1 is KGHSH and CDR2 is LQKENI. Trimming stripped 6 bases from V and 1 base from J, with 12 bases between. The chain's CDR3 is CASSPFGSQETQYF. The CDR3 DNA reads TGTGCCAGCTCGCCGTTCGGTAGCCAAGAGACCCAGTACTTC.

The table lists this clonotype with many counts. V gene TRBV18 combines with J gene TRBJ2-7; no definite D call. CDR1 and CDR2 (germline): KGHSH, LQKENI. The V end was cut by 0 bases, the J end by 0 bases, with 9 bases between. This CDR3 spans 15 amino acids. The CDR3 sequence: CASSPPRGRSYEQYF. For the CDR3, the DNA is TGTGCCAGCTCACCACCTAGAGGCCGCTCCTACGAGCAGTACTTC.

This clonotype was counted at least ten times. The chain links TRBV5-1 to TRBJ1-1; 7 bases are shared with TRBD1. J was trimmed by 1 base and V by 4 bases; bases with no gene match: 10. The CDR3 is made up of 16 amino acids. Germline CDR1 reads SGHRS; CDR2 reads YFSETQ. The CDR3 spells CASSPGGQTSNTEAFF. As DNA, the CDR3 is TGCGCCAGCAGCCCTGGGGGACAGACCTCGAACACTGAAGCTTTCTTT.

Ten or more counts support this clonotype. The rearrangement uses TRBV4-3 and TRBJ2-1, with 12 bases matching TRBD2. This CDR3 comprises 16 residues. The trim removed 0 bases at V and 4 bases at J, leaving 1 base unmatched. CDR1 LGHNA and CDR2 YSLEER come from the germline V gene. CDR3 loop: CASSQELAGGYNEQFF. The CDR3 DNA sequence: TGCGCCAGCAGCCAAGAACTAGCGGGGGGTTACAATGAGCAGTTCTTC.

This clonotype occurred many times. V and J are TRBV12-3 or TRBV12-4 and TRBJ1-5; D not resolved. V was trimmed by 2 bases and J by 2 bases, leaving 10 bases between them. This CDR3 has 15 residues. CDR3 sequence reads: CASSLMGMGNQPQHF. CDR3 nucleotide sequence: TGTGCCAGCAGTTTAATGGGTATGGGCAATCAGCCCCAGCATTTT.

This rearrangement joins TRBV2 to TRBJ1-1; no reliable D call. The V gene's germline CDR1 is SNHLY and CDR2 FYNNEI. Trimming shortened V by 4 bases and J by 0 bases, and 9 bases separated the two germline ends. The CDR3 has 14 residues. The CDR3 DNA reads TGTGCCAGCAGTGTCGAACAGATGAACACTGAAGCTTTCTTT. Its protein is CASSVEQMNTEAFF.

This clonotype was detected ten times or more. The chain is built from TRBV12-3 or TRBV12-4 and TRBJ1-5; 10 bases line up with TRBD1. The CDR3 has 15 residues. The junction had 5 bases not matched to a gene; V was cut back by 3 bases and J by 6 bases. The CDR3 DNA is TGTGCCAGCAGTTTTGGGACAGGGGTTGGTCAGCCCCAGCATTTT. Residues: CASSFGTGVGQPQHF.

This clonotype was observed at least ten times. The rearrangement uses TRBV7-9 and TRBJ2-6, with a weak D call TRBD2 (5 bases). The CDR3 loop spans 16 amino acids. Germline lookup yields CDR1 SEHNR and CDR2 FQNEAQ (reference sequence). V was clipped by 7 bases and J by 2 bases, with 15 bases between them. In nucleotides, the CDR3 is TGTGCCAGCAAACCCTCGGGGATGACTGGGGCCAACGTCCTGACTTTC. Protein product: CASKPSGMTGANVLTF.